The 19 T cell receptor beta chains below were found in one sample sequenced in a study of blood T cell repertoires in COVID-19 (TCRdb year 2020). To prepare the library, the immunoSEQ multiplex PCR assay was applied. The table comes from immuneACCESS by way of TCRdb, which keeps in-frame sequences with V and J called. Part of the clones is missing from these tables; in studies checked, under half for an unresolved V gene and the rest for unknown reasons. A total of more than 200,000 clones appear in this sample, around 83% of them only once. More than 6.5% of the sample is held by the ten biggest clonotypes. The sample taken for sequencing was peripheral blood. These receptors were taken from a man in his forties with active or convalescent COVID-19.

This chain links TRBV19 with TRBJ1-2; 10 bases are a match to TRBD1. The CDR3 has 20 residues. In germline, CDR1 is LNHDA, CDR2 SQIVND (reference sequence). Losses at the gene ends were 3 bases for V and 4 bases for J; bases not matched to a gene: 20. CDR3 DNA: TGTGCCAGTAGTATGCTCGGGACAGGGGTCCCACACCTGCTAGGCTATGGCTACACCTTC. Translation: CASSMLGTGVPHLLGYGYTF.

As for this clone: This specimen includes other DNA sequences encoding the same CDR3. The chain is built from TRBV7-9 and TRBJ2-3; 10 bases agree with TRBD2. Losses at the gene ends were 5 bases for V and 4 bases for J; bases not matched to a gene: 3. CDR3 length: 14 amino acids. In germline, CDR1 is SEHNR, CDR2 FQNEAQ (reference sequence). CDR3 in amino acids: CASSPGTSADTQYF. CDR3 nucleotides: TGTGCCAGCAGCCCAGGGACTAGCGCAGATACGCAGTATTTT.

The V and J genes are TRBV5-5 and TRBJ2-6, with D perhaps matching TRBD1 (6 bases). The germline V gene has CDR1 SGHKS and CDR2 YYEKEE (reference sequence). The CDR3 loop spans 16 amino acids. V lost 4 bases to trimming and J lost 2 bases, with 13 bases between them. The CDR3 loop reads CASSLTQGTGANVLTF. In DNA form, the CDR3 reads TGTGCCAGCAGCCTGACCCAGGGGACTGGGGCCAACGTCCTGACTTTC.

In DNA, the CDR3 is TGTGCCAGTAGTATAGTGGGCACAGGGGGTAGCAATCAGCCCCAGCATTTT. Translation gives CASSIVGTGGSNQPQHF. V gene TRBV19 combines with J gene TRBJ1-5; 8 bases are a match to TRBD1. The germline V gene encodes CDR1 LNHDA and CDR2 SQIVND (reference sequence). This CDR3 spans 17 amino acids. V shed 1 base and J 0 bases; nucleotides not matched to a gene: 5.

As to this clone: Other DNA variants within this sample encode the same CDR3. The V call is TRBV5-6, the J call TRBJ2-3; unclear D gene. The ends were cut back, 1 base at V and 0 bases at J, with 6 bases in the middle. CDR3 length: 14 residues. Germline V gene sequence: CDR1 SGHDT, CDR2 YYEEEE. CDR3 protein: CASSLPTSTDTQYF. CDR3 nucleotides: TGTGCCAGCAGCTTGCCAACTAGCACAGATACGCAGTATTTT. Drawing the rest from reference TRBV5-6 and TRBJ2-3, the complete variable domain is DAGVTQSPTHLIKTRGQQVTLRCSPKSGHDTVSWYQQALGQGPQFIFQYYEEEERQRGNFPDRFSGHQFPNYSSELNVNALLLGDSALYLCASSLPTSTDTQYFGPGTRLTVL.

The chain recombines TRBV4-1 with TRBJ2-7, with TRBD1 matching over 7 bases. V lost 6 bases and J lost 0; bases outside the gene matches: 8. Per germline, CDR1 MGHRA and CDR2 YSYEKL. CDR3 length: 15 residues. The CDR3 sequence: CASRPGTASSYEQYF. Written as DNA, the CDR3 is TGCGCCAGCAGACCCGGGACAGCGAGCTCCTACGAGCAGTACTTC.

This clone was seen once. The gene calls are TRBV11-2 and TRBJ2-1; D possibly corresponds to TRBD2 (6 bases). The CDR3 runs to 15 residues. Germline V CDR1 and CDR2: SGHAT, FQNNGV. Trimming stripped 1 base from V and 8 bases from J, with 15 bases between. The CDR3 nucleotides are TGTGCCAGCAGCTTAGCGGGACTGGGGAGCGATGAGCAGTTCTTC. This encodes CASSLAGLGSDEQFF.

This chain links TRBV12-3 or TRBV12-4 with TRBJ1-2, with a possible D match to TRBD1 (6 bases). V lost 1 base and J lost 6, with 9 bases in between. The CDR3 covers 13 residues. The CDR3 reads CASSLGDTHGYTF. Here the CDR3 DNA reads TGTGCCAGCAGTTTAGGGGACACCCATGGCTACACCTTC.

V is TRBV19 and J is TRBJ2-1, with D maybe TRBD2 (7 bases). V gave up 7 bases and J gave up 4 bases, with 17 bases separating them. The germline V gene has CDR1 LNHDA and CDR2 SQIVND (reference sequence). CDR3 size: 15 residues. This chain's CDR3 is CASTLGAGVYNEQFF. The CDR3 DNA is TGTGCCAGTACCCTGGGGGCGGGGGTATACAATGAGCAGTTCTTC.

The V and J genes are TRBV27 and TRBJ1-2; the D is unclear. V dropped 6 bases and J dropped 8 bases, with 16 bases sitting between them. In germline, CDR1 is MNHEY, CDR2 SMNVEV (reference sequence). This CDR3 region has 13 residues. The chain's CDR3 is CASSSTSIGGYTF. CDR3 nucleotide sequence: TGTGCCAGCAGCTCGACTTCAATTGGAGGCTACACCTTC.

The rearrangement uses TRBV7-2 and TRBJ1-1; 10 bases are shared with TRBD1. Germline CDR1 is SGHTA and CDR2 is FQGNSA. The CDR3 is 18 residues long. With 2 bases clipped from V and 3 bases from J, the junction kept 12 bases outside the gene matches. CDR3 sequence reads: CASSLYPAGQGGHTEAFF. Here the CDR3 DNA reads TGTGCCAGCAGCTTATACCCCGCCGGACAGGGGGGACACACTGAAGCTTTCTTT.

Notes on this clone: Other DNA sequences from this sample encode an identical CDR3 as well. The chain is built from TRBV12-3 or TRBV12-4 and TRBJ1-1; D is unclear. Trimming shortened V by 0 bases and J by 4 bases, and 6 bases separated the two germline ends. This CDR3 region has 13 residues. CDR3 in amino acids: CASSLARGTEAFF. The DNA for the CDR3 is TGTGCCAGCAGTTTAGCACGGGGCACTGAAGCTTTCTTT.

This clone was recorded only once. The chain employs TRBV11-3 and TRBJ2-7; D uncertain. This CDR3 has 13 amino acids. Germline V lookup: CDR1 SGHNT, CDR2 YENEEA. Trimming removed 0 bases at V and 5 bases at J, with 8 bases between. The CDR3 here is CASSLDFFDEQYF. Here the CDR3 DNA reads TGTGCCAGCAGCTTAGATTTTTTCGACGAGCAGTACTTC.

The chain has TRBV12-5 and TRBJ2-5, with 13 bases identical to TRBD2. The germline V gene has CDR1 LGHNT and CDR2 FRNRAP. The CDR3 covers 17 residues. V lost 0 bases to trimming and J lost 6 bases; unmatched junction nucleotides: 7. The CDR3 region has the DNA TGTGCTAGTGGTTTGGTAATACTAGCGGGGGGGCGGAAGACCCAGTACTTC. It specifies CASGLVILAGGRKTQYF.

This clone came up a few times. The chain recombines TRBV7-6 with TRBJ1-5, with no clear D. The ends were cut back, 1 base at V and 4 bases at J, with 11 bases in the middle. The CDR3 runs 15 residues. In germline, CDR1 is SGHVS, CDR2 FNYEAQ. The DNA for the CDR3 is TGTGCCAGCAGCTTAGGCGGGGAAACTAATCAGCCCCAGCATTTT. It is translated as CASSLGGETNQPQHF.

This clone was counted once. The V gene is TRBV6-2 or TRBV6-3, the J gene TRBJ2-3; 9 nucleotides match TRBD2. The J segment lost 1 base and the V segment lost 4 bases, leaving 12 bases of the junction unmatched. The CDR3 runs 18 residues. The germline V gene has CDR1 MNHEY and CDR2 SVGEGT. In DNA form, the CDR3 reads TGTGCCAGCAGTTCAAGAATAATAGCGGGAGCCGGCACAGATACGCAGTATTTT. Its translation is CASSSRIIAGAGTDTQYF.

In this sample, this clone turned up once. The CDR3 region is CASSETGTQGYTF. The CDR3 bases are TGTGCCAGCAGTGAGACAGGGACGCAAGGCTACACCTTC. The chain joins TRBV6-1 to TRBJ1-2; 7 bases are shared with TRBD1. The CDR3 totals 13 residues. The J segment lost 8 bases and the V segment lost 3 bases, leaving 6 bases of the junction unmatched. Per germline, CDR1 MNHNS and CDR2 SASEGT.

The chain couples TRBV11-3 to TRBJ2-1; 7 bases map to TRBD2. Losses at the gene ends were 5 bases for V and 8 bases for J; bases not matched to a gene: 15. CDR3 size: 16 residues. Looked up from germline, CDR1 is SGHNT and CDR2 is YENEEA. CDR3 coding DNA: TGTGCCAGCAGCCTGGGCCTAGCGGTGACCTGGGATGAGCAGTTCTTC. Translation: CASSLGLAVTWDEQFF. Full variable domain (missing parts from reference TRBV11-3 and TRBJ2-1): EAGVVQSPRYKIIEKKQPVAFWCNPISGHNTLYWYLQNLGQGPELLIRYENEEAVDDSQLPKDRFSAERLKGVDSTLKIQPAELGDSAVYLCASSLGLAVTWDEQFFGPGTRLTVL.

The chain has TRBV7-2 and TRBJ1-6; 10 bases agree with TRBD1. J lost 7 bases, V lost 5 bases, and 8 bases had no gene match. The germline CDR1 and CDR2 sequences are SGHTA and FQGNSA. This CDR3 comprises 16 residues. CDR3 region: CASSARQGATNSPLHF. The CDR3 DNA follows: TGTGCCAGCAGCGCTCGACAGGGGGCTACAAATTCACCCCTCCACTTT.